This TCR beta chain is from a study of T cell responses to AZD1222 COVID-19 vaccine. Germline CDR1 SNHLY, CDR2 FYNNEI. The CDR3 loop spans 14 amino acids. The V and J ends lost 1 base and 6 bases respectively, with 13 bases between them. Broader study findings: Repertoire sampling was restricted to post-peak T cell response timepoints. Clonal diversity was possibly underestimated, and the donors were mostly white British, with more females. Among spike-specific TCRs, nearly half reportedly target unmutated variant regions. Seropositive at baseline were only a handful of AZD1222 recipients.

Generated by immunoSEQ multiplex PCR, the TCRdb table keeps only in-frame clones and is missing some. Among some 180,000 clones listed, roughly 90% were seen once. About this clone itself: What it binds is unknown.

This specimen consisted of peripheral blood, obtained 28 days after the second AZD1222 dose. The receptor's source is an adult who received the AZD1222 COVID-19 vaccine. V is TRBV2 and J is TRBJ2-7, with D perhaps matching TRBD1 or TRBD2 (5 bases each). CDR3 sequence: CASSEERSGTEQYF. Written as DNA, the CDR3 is TGTGCCAGCAGTGAAGAAAGATCCGGGACCGAGCAGTACTTC.